The sequence of this T cell receptor beta chain was determined in a study of OX40 agonist ivuxolimab in advanced cancers. The germline gives CDR1 ENHRY, CDR2 SYGVKD. The CDR3 spans 18 residues. Trimming at V came to 1 base and at J to 5 bases, leaving 9 bases not matched to a gene. Clones were read by immunoSEQ multiplex PCR, and TCRdb kept only the in-frame ones, dropping some. The sample yields roughly 76,000 clones, 90% to 95% seen once. This TCR derives from an adult with an advanced solid tumor such as melanoma, head and neck, liver or kidney cancer. The source material was CD4+ or CD8+ T cells sorted from blood, sampled in a trial of the OX40 agonist ivuxolimab. The chain is built from TRBV10-3 and TRBJ2-7, with TRBD2 matching over 15 bases. The CDR3 region is CAISEYGLAGGIKNEQYF. CDR3 nucleotides: TGTGCCATCAGTGAGTATGGACTAGCGGGAGGGATAAAAAACGAGCAGTACTTC.